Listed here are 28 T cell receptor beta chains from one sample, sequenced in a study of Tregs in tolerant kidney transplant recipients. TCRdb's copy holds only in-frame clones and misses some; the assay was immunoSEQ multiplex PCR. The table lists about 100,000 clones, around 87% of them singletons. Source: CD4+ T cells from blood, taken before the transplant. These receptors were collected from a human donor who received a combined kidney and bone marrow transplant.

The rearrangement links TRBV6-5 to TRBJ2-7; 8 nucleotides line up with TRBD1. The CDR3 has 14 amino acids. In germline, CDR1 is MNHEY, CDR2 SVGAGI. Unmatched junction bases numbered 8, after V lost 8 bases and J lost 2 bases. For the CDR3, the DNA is TGTGCCAGCGGGGTCGACAGGGGAGCCTACGAGCAGTACTTC. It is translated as CASGVDRGAYEQYF.

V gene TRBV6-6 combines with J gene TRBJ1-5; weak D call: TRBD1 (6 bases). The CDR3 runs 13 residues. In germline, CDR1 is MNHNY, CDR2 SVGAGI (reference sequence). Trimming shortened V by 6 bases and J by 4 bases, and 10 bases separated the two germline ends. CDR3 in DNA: TGTGCCAGCAGGGAACAGGGTAATCAGCCCCAGCATTTT. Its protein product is CASREQGNQPQHF.

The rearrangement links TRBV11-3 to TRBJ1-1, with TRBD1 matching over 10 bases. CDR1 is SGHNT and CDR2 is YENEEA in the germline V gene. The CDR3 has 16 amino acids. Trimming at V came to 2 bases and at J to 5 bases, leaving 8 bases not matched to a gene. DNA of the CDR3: TGTGCCAGCAGCTTAAATTTTGGGACAGGGGAAACTGAAGCTTTCTTT. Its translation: CASSLNFGTGETEAFF. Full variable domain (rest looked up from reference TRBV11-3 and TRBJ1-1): EAGVVQSPRYKIIEKKQPVAFWCNPISGHNTLYWYLQNLGQGPELLIRYENEEAVDDSQLPKDRFSAERLKGVDSTLKIQPAELGDSAVYLCASSLNFGTGETEAFFGQGTRLTVV.

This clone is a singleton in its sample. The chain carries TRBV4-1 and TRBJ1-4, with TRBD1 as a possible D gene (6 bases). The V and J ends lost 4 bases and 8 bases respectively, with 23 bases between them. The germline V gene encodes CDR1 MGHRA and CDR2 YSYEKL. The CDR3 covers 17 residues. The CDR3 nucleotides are TGCGCCAGCAGCCGGAGTTCAGGGGCGTTTCTCCGGGAAAAACTGTTTTTT. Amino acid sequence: CASSRSSGAFLREKLFF.

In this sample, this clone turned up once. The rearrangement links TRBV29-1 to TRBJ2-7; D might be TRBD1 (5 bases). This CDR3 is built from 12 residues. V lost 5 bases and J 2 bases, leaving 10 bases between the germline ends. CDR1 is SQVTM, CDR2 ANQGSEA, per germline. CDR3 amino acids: CSVLRGTYEQYF. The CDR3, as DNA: TGCAGCGTTCTTAGGGGAACCTACGAGCAGTACTTC.

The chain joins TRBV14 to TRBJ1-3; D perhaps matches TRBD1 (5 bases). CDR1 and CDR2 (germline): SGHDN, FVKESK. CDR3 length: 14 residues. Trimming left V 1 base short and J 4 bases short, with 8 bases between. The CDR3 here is CASSQGGRGNTIYF. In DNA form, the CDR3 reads TGTGCCAGCAGCCAAGGGGGCCGAGGAAACACCATATATTTT.

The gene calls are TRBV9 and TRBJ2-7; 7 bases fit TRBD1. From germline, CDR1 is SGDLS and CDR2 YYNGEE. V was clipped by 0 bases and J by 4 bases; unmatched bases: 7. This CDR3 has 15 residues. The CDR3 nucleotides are TGTGCCAGCAGCGTAGGAGGGACAGAGCTGTACGAGCAGTACTTC. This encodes CASSVGGTELYEQYF.

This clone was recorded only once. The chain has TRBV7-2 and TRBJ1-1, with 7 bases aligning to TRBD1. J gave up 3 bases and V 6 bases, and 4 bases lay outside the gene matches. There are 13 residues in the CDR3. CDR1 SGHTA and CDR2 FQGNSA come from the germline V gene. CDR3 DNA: TGTGCCAGCAGTGCAGGGGGGTACACTGAAGCTTTCTTT. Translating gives CASSAGGYTEAFF.

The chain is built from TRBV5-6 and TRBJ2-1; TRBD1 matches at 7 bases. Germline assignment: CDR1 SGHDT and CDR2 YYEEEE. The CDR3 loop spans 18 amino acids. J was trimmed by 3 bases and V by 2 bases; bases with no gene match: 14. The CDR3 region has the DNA TGTGCCAGCAGCTTTTGGGGACAGAGTAGTTCCTACTACAATGAGCAGTTCTTC. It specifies CASSFWGQSSSYYNEQFF. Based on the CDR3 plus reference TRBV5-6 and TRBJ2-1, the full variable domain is DAGVTQSPTHLIKTRGQQVTLRCSPKSGHDTVSWYQQALGQGPQFIFQYYEEEERQRGNFPDRFSGHQFPNYSSELNVNALLLGDSALYLCASSFWGQSSSYYNEQFFGPGTRLTVL.

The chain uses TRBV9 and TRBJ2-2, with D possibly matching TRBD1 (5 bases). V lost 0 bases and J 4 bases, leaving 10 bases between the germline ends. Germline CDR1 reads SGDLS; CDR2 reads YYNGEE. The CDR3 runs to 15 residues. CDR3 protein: CASSVDRQGTGELFF. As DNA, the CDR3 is TGTGCCAGCAGCGTAGACAGGCAGGGCACCGGGGAGCTGTTTTTT.

The CDR3 loop is CAIKGNGGYTDTQYF. The DNA for the CDR3 is TGTGCCATCAAAGGGAACGGGGGATACACAGATACGCAGTATTTT. The gene calls are TRBV10-3 and TRBJ2-3; the D gene is possibly TRBD2 (6 bases). From germline, CDR1 is ENHRY and CDR2 SYGVKD. V dropped 7 bases and J dropped 2 bases, with 16 bases sitting between them. This CDR3 spans 15 amino acids.

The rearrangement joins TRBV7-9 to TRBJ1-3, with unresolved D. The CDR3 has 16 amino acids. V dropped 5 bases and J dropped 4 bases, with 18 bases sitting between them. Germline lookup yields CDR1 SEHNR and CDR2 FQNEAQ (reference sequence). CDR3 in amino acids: CASSREGFNHGNTIYF. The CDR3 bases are TGTGCCAGCAGCCGGGAGGGATTTAACCACGGAAACACCATATATTTT.

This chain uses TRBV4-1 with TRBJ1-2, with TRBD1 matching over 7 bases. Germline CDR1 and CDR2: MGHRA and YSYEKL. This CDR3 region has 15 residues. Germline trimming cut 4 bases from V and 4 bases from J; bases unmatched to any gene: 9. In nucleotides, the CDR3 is TGCGCCAGCAGCCCCCGGACAGGAGCCGCCTATGGCTACACCTTC. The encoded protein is CASSPRTGAAYGYTF.

The CDR3 loop is CASSGLSGSDTQYF. The CDR3, as DNA: TGTGCCAGCTCAGGACTATCAGGCTCGGATACGCAGTATTTT. The chain employs TRBV18 and TRBJ2-3; the D gene is possibly TRBD2 (6 bases). The V end was cut by 5 bases, the J end by 6 bases, with 15 bases between. The CDR3 extends over 14 amino acids. Germline V gene sequence: CDR1 KGHSH, CDR2 LQKENI.

For the CDR3, the DNA is TGTGCCAGCTCACCACCTGTGTGGGGGGAAGGCAATCAGCCCCAGCATTTT. Its protein is CASSPPVWGEGNQPQHF. V is TRBV18 and J is TRBJ1-5, with D perhaps matching TRBD1 (5 bases). This CDR3 has 17 residues. CDR1 KGHSH and CDR2 LQKENI come from the germline V gene. V gave up 0 bases and J gave up 2 bases, with 14 bases separating them.

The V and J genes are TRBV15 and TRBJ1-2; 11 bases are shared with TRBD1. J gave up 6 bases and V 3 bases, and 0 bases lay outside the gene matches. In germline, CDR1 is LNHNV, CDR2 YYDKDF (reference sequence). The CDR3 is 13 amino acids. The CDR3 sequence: CATSRGQGDGYTF. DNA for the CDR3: TGTGCCACCAGCAGGGGACAGGGGGATGGCTACACCTTC. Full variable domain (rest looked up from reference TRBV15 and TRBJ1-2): DAMVIQNPRYQVTQFGKPVTLSCSQTLNHNVMYWYQQKSSQAPKLLFHYYDKDFNNEADTPDNFQSRRPNTSFCFLDIRSPGLGDTAMYLCATSRGQGDGYTFGSGTRLTVV.

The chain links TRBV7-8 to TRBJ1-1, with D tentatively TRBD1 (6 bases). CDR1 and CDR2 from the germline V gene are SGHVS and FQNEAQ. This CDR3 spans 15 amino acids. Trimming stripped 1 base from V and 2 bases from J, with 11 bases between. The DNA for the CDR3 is TGTGCCAGCAGCTTAGGACAGGCGCTAAACACTGAAGCTTTCTTT. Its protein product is CASSLGQALNTEAFF.

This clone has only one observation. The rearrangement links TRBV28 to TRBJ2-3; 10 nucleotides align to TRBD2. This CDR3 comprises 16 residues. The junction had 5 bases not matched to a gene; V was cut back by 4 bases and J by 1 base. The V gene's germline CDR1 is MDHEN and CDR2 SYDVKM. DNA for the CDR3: TGTGCCAGCAGTTCCCATCTAGCGGGAGGCACAGATACGCAGTATTTT. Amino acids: CASSSHLAGGTDTQYF. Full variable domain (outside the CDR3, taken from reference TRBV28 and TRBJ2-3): DVKVTQSSRYLVKRTGEKVFLECVQDMDHENMFWYRQDPGLGLRLIYFSYDVKMKEKGDIPEGYSVSREKKERFSLILESASTNQTSMYLCASSSHLAGGTDTQYFGPGTRLTVL.

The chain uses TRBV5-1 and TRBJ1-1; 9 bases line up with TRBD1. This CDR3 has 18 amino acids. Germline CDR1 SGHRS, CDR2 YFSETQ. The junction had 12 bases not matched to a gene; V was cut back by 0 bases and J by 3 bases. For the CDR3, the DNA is TGCGCCAGCAGCTTGGGGCTAACAGGGGGCGGTATGGACACTGAAGCTTTCTTT. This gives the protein CASSLGLTGGGMDTEAFF.

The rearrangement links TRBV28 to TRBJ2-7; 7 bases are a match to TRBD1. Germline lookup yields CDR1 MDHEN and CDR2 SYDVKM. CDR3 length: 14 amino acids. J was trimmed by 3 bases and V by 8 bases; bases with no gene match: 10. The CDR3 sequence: CASQTPGQNYEQYF. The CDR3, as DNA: TGTGCCAGCCAAACTCCGGGACAGAACTACGAGCAGTACTTC.

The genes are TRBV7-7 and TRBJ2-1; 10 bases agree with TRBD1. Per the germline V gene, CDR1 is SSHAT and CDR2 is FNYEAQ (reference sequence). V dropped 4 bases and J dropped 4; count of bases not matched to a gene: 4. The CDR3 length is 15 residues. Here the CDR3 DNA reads TGTGCCAGCAGCTCCGGGACAGGGGTTTACAATGAGCAGTTCTTC. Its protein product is CASSSGTGVYNEQFF.

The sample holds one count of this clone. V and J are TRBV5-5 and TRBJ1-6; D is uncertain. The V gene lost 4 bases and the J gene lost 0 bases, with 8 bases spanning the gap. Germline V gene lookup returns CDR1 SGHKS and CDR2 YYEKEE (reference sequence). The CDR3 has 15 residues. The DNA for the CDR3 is TGTGCCAGCAGCGTATCAGACTCCTATAATTCACCCCTCCACTTT. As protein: CASSVSDSYNSPLHF.

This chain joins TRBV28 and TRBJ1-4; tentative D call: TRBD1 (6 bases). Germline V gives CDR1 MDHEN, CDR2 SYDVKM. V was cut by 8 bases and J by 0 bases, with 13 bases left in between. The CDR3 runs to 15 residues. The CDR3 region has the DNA TGTGCCAGCTCCGTTCGACAGGCAACTAATGAAAAACTGTTTTTT. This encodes CASSVRQATNEKLFF. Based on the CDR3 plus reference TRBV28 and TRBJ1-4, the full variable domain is DVKVTQSSRYLVKRTGEKVFLECVQDMDHENMFWYRQDPGLGLRLIYFSYDVKMKEKGDIPEGYSVSREKKERFSLILESASTNQTSMYLCASSVRQATNEKLFFGSGTQLSVL.

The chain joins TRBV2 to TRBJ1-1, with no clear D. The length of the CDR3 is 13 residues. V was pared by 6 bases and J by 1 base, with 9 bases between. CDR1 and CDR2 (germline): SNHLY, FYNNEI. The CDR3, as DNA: TGTGCCAGCAGGATCACAGAGAACACTGAAGCTTTCTTT. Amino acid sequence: CASRITENTEAFF.

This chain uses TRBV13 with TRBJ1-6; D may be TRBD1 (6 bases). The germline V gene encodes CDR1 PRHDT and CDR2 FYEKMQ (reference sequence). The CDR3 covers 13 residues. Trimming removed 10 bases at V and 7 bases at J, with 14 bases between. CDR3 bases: TGTGCCACCTTGCGGCAGGGGAATTCACCCCTCCACTTT. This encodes CATLRQGNSPLHF.

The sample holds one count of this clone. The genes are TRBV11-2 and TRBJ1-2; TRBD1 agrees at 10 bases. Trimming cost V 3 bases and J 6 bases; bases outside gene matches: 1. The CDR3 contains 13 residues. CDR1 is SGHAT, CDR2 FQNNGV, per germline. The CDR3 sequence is CASSLDRGDGYTF. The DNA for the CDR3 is TGTGCCAGCAGCTTGGACAGGGGGGATGGCTACACCTTC.

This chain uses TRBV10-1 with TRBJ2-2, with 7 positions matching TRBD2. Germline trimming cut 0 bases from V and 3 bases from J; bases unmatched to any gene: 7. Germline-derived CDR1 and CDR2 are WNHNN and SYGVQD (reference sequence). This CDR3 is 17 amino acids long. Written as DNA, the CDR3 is TGCGCCAGCAGTGAGTCCGGGCCCCGGGGGGACACCGGGGAGCTGTTTTTT. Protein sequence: CASSESGPRGDTGELFF.

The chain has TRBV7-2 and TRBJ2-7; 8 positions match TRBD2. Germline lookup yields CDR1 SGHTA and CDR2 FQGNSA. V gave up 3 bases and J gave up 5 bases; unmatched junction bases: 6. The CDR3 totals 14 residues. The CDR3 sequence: CASSFGTSAHEQYF. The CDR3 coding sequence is TGTGCCAGCAGCTTTGGGACTAGTGCCCACGAGCAGTACTTC.